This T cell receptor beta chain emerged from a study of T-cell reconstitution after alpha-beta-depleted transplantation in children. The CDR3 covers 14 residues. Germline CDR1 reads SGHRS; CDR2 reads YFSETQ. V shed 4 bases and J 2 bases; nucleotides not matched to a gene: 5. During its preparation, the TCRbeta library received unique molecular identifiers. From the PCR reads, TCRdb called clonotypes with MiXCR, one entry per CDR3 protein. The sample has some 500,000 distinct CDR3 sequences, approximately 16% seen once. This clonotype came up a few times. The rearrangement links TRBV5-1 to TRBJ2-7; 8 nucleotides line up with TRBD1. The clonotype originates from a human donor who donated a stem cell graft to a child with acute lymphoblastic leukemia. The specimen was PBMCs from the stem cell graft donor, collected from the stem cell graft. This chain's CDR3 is CASSRQGPPYEQYF. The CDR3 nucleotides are TGCGCCAGCAGCCGACAGGGGCCCCCCTACGAGCAGTACTTC.